This TCR beta chain appears in the sequencing data of a study of T cell responses to AZD1222 COVID-19 vaccine. The study's findings and limits: Mapped onto spike, vaccine-associated CD4 TCRs spanned it and were dominant at 160-218 and 743-854.

This clone was recorded only once. Its target is unknown. Using immunoSEQ multiplex PCR, the repertoire was profiled, and TCRdb retains in-frame clones only, with some absent. The repertoire has roughly 100,000 clones, 91% of them found once; the top ten carry less than 55%. The sample in question was peripheral blood, obtained on day 0 of AZD1222 vaccination. This clonotype originated in an adult in good health.

The CDR3 DNA reads TGTGCCAGCAGCCAAGCCCACGGACTAGCGGGAGGAGGGGAGACCCAGTACTTC. Encoded protein: CASSQAHGLAGGGETQYF. This sequence joins TRBV3-1 (or the pseudogene TRBV3-2) and TRBJ2-5; TRBD2 aligns across 14 bases. CDR1 LGHDT and CDR2 YNNKEL come from the germline V gene (reference sequence). J lost 5 bases, V lost 1 base, and 9 bases had no gene match. This CDR3 has 18 amino acids.